The entry that follows covers one T cell receptor (beta chain) sequence. This clonotype was seen repeatedly, ten times or more. Its antigen specificity is not known. Per-base qualities were not stored, and no clone one base away is much larger. The sample comes from a study of T cells after yellow fever vaccination (dated by TCRdb to between 2018 and 2021). For the wider study: Libraries from fractions with low cell numbers were prepared with the SMART-Seq v4 Ultra Low Input RNA kit. To follow T-cell clones before and after primary and booster YFV17D yellow fever vaccination, bulk TCR alpha and beta repertoires were sequenced over time. Two healthy male donors, one aged 18 to 29 and one aged 30 to 40 years, made up the cohort. Blood was collected at multiple timepoints before and after primary and secondary immunization, and bulk PBMC replicates and cell subsets were isolated.

The meaning of the sample's treatment or condition label: live attenuated yellow fever vaccine strain. A standard Ficoll-Paque protocol was used to isolate PBMCs from peripheral blood. CD4 and CD8 T-cell fractions were isolated with Dynabeads CD4 and CD8 positive selection kits. TriZol was used to extract RNA from bulk PBMCs, from CD4 and CD8 fractions, and from dextramer-positive and dextramer-negative fractions. Trimming costs V 4 bases and J 7 bases, and their ends lie 7 bases apart. Spanning cysteine to phenylalanine, the CDR3 consists of 11 amino acids. CDR3 DNA only is kept here, 33 bases in frame from base 1. Looking up the germline V gene yields CDR1 MNHEY and CDR2 SVGEGT. Study-level results and caveats: After the booster, most clones that had expanded after primary vaccination were detected again (approximately 97% of CD4 and roughly nine tenths of CD8), suggesting broad maintenance of memory. A small fraction of clonotypes appeared in both the CD4 and CD8 compartments, likely as a result of convergent recombination. Computational filtering was required because FACS-sorted repertoires could contain abundant contaminating clonotypes from the bulk population. Only a couple of donors were included in the study, so the extent to which the findings can be generalized is limited. The secondary T-cell response was found to be weaker but faster than the primary response, with a peak reached on day 5 rather than on day 15.

Sequencing took place on an Illumina NovaSeq 6000. TCR cDNA was synthesized by 5'RACE template switching, through which a universal primer site and unique molecular identifiers were introduced. Priming of cDNA synthesis was performed from both the TCR alpha and TCR beta constant segments. Library amplification involved two PCR steps, and the second step added sample barcodes and sequencing adapters. Sequencing of libraries was performed on Illumina HiSeq 2500 (2x100 bp) or NovaSeq (2x150 bp). Concerning the study's data processing: MIGEC handled demultiplexing of reads and collapsing into UMI consensus sequences, while MiXCR performed V(D)J alignment. Clonotypes responding to the vaccine were identified with edgeR on replicate PBMC samples, with the criteria of FDR below 0.01 and a log2 fold change above 5 up to day 15. CD4 or CD8 identity was assigned to each bulk clonotype according to whether the clonotype was present at higher abundance in the sequenced CD4 repertoire or the sequenced CD8 repertoire. In-frame beta chains were kept once TCRdb had trimmed the public reads at Q25 with fastp and called clones with MiXCR. Rows with one shared CDR3 protein collapse into an entry with the most common genes and DNA. These V and J calls derive from TCRdb rather than the authors' analysis. The sample yields a few hundred thousand distinct CDR3 sequences; roughly 5.2% were counted once. 2.5% to 4% of the sample goes to the ten largest clones.

This receptor chain uses TRBV6-2 or TRBV6-3 and TRBJ1-1, with the D gene not confidently named. The input for sequencing was CD4+ T cells sorted from PBMCs, taken on the day of the yellow fever booster vaccination. The clonotype was recovered from a man aged 18 to 29 who received the YFV17D yellow fever vaccine. The CDR3 reads CASSSGGEAFF. The DNA sequence is as follows: TGTGCCAGCAGTTCGGGAGGTGAAGCTTTCTTT.